This T cell receptor beta chain was profiled in a study of cytomegalovirus exposure and HLA in healthy donors. Looking at the study overall: In a previous analysis, approximately 110 million unique TCR beta sequences were found from some 180 million T cells.

V gave up 0 bases and J gave up 2 bases, with 5 bases separating them. The CDR3 is 13 residues long. CDR1 SGHRS and CDR2 YFSETQ come from the germline V gene. PCR was performed using 60 Vbeta and 13 Jbeta primers. TCRdb keeps only in-frame clones here, not all; method: immunoSEQ multiplex PCR. The sample lists some 150,000 clones; around 73% were seen once. This TCR came from a female donor in good health and CMV-seronegative. The V and J genes are TRBV5-1 and TRBJ1-2, with no clear D. Sequenced input: PBMCs. The CDR3 spells CASSLGGNYGYTF. CDR3 sequence (DNA): TGCGCCAGCAGCTTGGGAGGAAACTATGGCTACACCTTC. Supplemented by reference TRBV5-1 and TRBJ1-2, the full variable domain reads KAGVTQTPRYLIKTRGQQVTLSCSPISGHRSVSWYQQTPGQGLQFLFEYFSETQRNKGNFPGRFSGRQFSNSRSEMNVSTLELGDSALYLCASSLGGNYGYTFGSGTRLTVV.